This record looks at one T cell receptor (beta chain) sequence and its context. The record originates from a study of T-cell reconstitution after alpha-beta-depleted transplantation in children. Unique molecular identifiers were built into the TCRbeta library. TCRdb re-derived calls from the PCR reads in MiXCR, one entry per CDR3 protein. The table has 440,000 or so distinct CDR3 sequences, approximately 10% seen once. CDR3 size: 16 residues. Germline CDR1 and CDR2: DFQATT and SNEGSKA (reference sequence). V lost 1 base and J lost 3, with 16 bases in between. The clonotype was recovered from a human donor who donated a stem cell graft to a child with acute myeloid leukemia. The V gene is TRBV20-1, the J gene TRBJ2-1, with D perhaps TRBD2 (6 bases). The sequencing here drew on PBMCs from the stem cell graft donor, taken from the stem cell graft. CDR3 DNA sequence: TGCAGTGCTAGAGTGACGTCTAGCGATTACTACAATGAGCAGTTCTTC. It yields the protein CSARVTSSDYYNEQFF.